These 6 T cell receptor beta chains were all obtained from the same sample, sequenced in a study of cytomegalovirus exposure and HLA in healthy donors. PCR employed 60 Vbeta and 13 Jbeta primers. Some clones are missing from TCRdb's copy, which holds only in-frame ones; the method was immunoSEQ multiplex PCR. The sample includes tens of thousands of clones, roughly 89% of them seen just once. The sample taken for sequencing was PBMCs. Receptors were obtained from a middle-aged woman in good health and CMV-seropositive.

The chain uses TRBV11-2 and TRBJ2-2, with D perhaps TRBD1 (5 bases). The CDR3 consists of 15 residues. Germline-derived CDR1 and CDR2 are SGHAT and FQNNGV. Trimming cost V 3 bases and J 1 base, with 9 bases left between them. The CDR3: CASSLGQVNTGELFF. As DNA, the CDR3 is TGTGCCAGCAGCTTGGGGCAGGTGAACACCGGGGAGCTGTTTTTT.

This clone was seen once. The genes are TRBV10-3 and TRBJ2-1; TRBD2 might be the D (6 bases). This CDR3 comprises 16 residues. Germline V gene data show CDR1 as ENHRY and CDR2 as SYGVKD. V was pared by 7 bases and J by 6 bases, with 22 bases between. CDR3 nucleotide sequence: TGTGCCATCATGGGGGGAGGCGGGGCCAATATCAATGAGCAGTTCTTC. It specifies CAIMGGGGANINEQFF.

This chain connects TRBV5-1 to TRBJ2-5; no reliable D call. Trimming shortened V by 0 bases and J by 3 bases, and 12 bases separated the two germline ends. The CDR3 runs to 15 residues. In germline, CDR1 is SGHRS, CDR2 YFSETQ. The CDR3 region has the DNA TGCGCCAGCAGCTTGGGCAGGCCCGAAGAAGAGACCCAGTACTTC. It encodes CASSLGRPEEETQYF. The full variable domain, in which reference TRBV5-1 and TRBJ2-5 provide the parts outside the CDR3, is KAGVTQTPRYLIKTRGQQVTLSCSPISGHRSVSWYQQTPGQGLQFLFEYFSETQRNKGNFPGRFSGRQFSNSRSEMNVSTLELGDSALYLCASSLGRPEEETQYFGPGTRLLVL.

The J gene is TRBJ1-4, the V gene TRBV15; possible D gene TRBD1, 5 bases. Deletions cut 0 bases from V and 10 bases from J, with 15 bases between. The CDR3 length is 15 residues. CDR1 is LNHNV and CDR2 is YYDKDF in the germline V gene (reference sequence). The CDR3: CATSRDRTGGGKLFF. The CDR3 DNA reads TGTGCCACCAGCAGAGATCGGACTGGCGGGGGAAAACTGTTTTTT.

Only a few counts were recorded for this clone. The chain couples TRBV28 to TRBJ1-5, with D perhaps TRBD1 (5 bases). Trimming removed 2 bases from V and 0 bases from J, with 14 bases in between. Germline assignment: CDR1 MDHEN and CDR2 SYDVKM. The CDR3 is made up of 17 amino acids. The CDR3 coding sequence is TGTGCCAGCAGTTTACTCAGGGAAGCGTATAGCAATCAGCCCCAGCATTTT. Translating gives CASSLLREAYSNQPQHF. The full variable domain, with the rest looked up from reference TRBV28 and TRBJ1-5, is DVKVTQSSRYLVKRTGEKVFLECVQDMDHENMFWYRQDPGLGLRLIYFSYDVKMKEKGDIPEGYSVSREKKERFSLILESASTNQTSMYLCASSLLREAYSNQPQHFGDGTRLSIL.

The rearrangement joins TRBV7-6 to TRBJ2-5; TRBD1 aligns across 7 bases. The CDR3 is 17 amino acids. Germline lookup yields CDR1 SGHVS and CDR2 FNYEAQ. With 0 bases clipped from V and 4 bases from J, the junction kept 11 bases outside the gene matches. Here the CDR3 reads CASSLARTGSRSETQYF. CDR3 nucleotide sequence: TGTGCCAGCAGCTTAGCGAGGACAGGTAGTAGGTCAGAGACCCAGTACTTC.